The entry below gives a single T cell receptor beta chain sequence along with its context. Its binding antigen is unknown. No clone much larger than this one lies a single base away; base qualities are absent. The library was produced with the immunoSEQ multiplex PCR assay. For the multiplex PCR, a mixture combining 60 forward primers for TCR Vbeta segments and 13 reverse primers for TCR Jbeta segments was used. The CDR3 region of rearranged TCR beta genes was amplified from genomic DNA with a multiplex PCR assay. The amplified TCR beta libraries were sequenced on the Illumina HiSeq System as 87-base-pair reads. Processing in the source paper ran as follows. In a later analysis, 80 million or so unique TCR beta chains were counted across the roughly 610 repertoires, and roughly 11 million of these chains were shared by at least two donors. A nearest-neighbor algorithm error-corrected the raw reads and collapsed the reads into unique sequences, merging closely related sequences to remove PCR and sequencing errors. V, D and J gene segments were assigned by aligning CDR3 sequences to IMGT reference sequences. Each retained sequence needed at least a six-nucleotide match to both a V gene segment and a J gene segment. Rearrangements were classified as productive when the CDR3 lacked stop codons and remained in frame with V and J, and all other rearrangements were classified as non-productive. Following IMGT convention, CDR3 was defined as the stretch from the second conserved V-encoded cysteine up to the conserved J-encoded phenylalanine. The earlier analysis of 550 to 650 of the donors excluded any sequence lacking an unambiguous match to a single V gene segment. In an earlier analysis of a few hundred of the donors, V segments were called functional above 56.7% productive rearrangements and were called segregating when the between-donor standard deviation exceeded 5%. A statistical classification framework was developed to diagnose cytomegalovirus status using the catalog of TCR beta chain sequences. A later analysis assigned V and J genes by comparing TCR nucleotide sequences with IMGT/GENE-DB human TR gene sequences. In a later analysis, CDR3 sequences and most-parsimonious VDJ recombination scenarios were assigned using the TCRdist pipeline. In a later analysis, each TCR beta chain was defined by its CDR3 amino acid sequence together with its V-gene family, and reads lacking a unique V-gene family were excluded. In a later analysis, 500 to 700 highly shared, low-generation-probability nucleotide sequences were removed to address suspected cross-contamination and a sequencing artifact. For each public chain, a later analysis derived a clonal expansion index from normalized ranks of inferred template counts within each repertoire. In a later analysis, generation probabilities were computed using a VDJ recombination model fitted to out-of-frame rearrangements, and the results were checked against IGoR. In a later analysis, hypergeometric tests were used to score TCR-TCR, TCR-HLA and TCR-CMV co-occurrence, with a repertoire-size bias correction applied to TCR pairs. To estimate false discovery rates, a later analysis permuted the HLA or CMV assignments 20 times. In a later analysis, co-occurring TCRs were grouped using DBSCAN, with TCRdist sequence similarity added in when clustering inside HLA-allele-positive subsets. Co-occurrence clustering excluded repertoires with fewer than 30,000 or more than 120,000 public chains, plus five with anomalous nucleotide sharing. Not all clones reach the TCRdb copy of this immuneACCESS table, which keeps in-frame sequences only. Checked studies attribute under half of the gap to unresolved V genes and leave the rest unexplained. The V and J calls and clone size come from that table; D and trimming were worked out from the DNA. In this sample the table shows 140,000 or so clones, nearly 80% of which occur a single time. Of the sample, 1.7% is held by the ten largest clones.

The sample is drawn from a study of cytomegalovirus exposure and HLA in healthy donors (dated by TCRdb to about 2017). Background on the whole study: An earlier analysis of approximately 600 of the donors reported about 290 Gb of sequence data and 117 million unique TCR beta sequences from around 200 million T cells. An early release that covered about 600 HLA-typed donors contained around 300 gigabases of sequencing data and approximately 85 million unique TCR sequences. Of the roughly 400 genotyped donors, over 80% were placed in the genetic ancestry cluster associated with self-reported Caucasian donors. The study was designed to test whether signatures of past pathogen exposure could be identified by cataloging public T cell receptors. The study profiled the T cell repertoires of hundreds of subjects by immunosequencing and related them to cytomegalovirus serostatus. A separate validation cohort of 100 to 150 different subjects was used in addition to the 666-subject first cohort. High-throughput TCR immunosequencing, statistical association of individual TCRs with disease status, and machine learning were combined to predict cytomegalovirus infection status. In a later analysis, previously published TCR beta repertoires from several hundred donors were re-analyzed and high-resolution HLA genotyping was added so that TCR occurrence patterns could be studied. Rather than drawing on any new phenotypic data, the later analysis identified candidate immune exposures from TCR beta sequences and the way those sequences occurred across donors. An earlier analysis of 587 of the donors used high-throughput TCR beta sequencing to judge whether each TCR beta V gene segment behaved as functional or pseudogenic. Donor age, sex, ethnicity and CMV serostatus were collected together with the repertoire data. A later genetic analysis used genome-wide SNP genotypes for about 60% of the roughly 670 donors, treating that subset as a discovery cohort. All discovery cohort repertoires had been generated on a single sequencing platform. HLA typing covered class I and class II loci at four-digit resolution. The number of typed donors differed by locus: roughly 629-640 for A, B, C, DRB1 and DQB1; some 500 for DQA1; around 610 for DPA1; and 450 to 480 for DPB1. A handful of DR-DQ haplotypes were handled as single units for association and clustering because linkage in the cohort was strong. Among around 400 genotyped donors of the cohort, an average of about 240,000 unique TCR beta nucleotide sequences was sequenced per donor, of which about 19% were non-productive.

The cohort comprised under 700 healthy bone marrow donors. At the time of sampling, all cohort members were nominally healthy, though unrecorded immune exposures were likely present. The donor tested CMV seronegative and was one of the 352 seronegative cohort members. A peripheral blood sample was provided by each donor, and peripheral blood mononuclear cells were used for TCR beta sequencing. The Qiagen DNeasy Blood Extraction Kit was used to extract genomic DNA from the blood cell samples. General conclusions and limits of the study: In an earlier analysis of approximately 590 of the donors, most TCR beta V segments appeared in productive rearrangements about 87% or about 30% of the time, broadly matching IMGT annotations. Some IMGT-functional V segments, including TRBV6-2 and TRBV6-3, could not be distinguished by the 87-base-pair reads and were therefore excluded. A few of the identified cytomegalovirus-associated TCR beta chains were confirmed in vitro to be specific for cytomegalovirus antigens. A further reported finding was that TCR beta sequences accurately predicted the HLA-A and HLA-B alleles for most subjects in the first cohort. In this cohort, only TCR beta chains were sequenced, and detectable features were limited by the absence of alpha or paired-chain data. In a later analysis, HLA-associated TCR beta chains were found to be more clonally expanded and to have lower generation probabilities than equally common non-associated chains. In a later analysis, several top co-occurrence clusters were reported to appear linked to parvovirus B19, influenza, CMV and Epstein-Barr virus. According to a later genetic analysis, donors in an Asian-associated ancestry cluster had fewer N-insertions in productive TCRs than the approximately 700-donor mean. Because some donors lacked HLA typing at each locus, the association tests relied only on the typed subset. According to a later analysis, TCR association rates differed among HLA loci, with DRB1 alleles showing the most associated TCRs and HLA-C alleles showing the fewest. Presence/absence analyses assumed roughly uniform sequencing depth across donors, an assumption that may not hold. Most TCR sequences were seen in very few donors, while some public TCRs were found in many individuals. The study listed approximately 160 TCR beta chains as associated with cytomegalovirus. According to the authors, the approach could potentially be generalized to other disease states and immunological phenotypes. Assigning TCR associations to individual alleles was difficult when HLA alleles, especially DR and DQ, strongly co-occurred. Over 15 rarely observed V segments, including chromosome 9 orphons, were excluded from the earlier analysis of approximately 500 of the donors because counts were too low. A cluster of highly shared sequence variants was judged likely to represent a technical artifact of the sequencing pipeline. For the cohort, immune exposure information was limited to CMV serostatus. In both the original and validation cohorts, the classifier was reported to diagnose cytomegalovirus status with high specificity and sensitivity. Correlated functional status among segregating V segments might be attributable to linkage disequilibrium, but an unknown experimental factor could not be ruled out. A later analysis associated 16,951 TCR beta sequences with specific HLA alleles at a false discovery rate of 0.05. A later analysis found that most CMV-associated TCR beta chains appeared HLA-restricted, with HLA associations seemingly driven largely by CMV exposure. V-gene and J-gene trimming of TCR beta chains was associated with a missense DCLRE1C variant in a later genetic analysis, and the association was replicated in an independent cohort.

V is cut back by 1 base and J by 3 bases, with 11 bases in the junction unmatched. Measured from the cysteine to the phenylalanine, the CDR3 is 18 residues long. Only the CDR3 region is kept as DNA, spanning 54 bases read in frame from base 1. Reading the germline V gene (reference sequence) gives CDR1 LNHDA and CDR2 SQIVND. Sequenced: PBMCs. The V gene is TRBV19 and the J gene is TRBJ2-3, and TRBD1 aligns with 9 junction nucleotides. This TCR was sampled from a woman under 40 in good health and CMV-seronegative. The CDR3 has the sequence CASSIGDRVARQTDTQYF. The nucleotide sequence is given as TGTGCCAGTAGTATAGGGGACAGGGTGGCTCGTCAAACAGATACGCAGTATTTT.